This T cell receptor beta chain comes out of a study of Tregs in tolerant kidney transplant recipients. Broader study findings: No direct test of biological reproducibility was done here. Tregs expanded with activated donor B cells seemed most donor-specific.

CDR3 size: 12 residues. V lost 7 bases to trimming and J lost 3 bases, with 7 bases between them. In germline, CDR1 is MNHEY, CDR2 SVGAGI. Unstimulated regulatory T cells (CD4+CD25+CD127-), CD4+CD25- non-regulatory cells, CD4 and CD8 cells were FACS-sorted from thawed PBMCs. Generated by immunoSEQ multiplex PCR, the TCRdb table keeps only in-frame clones and is missing some. This sample has tens of thousands of clones, with around nine tenths found just once. In the case of this clone: The target antigen is unknown.

Source material: CD8+ T cells from blood. The chain is built from TRBV6-5 and TRBJ1-5; D call uncertain. This receptor was identified in a human donor in good health. The CDR3 region is CASNFYNQPQHF. The CDR3 DNA sequence: TGTGCCAGCAACTTTTACAATCAGCCCCAGCATTTT.